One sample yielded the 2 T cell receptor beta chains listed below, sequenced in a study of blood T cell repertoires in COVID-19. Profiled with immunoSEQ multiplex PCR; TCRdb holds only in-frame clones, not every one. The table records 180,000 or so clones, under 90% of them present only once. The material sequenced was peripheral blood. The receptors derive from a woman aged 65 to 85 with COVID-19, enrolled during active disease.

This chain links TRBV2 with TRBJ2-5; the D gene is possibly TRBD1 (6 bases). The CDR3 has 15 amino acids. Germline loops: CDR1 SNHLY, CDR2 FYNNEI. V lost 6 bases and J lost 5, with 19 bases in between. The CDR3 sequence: CASSPSGQPFETQYF. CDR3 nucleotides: TGTGCCAGCAGCCCCTCCGGACAGCCCTTTGAGACCCAGTACTTC.

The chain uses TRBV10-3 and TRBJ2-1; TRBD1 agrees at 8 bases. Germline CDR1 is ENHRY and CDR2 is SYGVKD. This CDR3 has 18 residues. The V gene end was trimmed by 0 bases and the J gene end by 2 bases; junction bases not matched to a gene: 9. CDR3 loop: CAISESTRGQGPYNEQFF. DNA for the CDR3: TGTGCCATCAGTGAGTCGACTCGTGGACAGGGTCCCTACAATGAGCAGTTCTTC.